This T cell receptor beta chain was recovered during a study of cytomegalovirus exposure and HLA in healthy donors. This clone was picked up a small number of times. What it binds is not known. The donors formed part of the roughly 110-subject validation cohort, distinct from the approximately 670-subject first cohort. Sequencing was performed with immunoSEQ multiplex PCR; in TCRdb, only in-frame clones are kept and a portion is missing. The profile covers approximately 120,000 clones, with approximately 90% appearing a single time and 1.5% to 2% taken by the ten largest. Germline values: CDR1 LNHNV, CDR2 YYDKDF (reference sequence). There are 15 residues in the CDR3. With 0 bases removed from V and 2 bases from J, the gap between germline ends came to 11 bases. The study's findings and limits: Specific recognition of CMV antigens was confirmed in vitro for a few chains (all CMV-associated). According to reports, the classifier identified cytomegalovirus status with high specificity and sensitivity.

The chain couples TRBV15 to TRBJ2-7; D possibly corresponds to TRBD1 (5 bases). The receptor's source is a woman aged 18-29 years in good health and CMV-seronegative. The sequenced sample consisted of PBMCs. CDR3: CATSRDPGSTYEQYF. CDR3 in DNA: TGTGCCACCAGCAGAGATCCAGGGTCCACCTACGAGCAGTACTTC. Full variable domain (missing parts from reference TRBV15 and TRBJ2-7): DAMVIQNPRYQVTQFGKPVTLSCSQTLNHNVMYWYQQKSSQAPKLLFHYYDKDFNNEADTPDNFQSRRPNTSFCFLDIRSPGLGDTAMYLCATSRDPGSTYEQYFGPGTRLTVT.